This TCR beta chain was documented in a study of T cells after yellow fever vaccination. Broader study findings: Booster sampling recovered most clones from primary vaccination (96% CD4, approximately 88% CD8). FACS-sorted repertoires might harbor abundant contaminating clonotypes from the bulk population. It was the secondary response that reached its peak faster, day 5 versus 15, but it was weaker. The CD4 compartment and the CD8 compartment contained a small share of clonotypes in common.

Only a few counts were recorded for this clonotype. Its antigen is currently unknown. TCRdb re-analysed the 5' RACE reads in MiXCR, keeping a single row per CDR3 protein. Here the sample spans hundreds of thousands of distinct CDR3 sequences, approximately 4% being singletons. The CDR3 has 14 residues. Trimming took 3 bases from V and 6 from J; bases not matched to a gene: 8. Germline CDR1 is DFQATT and CDR2 is SNEGSKA (reference sequence). V is TRBV20-1 and J is TRBJ2-1, with TRBD2 matching over 7 bases. This TCR was sampled from a man between 18 and 29 years old who received the YFV17D yellow fever vaccine. The sequencing here drew on PBMCs, taken 5 days after the yellow fever booster vaccination. This chain's CDR3 is CSASRLAEINEQFF. The CDR3 DNA reads as TGCAGTGCTAGCCGGCTAGCGGAAATCAATGAGCAGTTCTTC.